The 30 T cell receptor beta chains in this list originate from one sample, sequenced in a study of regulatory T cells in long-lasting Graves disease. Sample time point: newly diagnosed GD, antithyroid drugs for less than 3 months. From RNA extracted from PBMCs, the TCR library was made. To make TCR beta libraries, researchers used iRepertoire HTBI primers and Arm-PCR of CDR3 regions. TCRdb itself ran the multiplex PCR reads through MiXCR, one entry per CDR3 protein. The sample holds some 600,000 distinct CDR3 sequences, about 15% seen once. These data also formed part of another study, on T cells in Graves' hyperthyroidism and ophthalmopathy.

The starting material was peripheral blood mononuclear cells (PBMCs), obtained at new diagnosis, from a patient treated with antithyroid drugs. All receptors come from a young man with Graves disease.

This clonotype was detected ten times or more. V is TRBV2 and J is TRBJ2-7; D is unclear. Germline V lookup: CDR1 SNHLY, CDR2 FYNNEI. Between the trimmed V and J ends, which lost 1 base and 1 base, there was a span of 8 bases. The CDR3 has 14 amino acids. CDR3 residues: CASSEGRPSYEQYF. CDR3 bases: TGTGCCAGCAGTGAAGGGCGGCCTTCCTACGAGCAGTACTTC.

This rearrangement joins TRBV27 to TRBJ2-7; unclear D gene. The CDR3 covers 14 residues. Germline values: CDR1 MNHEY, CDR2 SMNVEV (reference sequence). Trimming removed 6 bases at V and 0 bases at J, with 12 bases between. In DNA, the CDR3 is TGTGCCAGCAGCCAGACCCTGAGCTCCTACGAGCAGTACTTC. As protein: CASSQTLSSYEQYF.

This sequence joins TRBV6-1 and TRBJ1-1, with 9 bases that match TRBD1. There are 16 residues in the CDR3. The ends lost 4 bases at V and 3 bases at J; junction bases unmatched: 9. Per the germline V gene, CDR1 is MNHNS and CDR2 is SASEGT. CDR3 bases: TGTGCCAGCAGTGTAACAGGGGGCGGAATGTACACTGAAGCTTTCTTT. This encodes CASSVTGGGMYTEAFF.

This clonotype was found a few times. The CDR3, as DNA: TGTGCCAGCAGCCAAGTGACGGGACTACCCCTTTTGGGGGCCAACGTCCTGACTTTC. It translates to CASSQVTGLPLLGANVLTF. The chain recombines TRBV14 with TRBJ2-6; 7 bases agree with TRBD2. This CDR3 is built from 19 residues. In germline, CDR1 is SGHDN, CDR2 FVKESK. Unmatched junction bases numbered 13, after V lost 1 base and J lost 4 bases.

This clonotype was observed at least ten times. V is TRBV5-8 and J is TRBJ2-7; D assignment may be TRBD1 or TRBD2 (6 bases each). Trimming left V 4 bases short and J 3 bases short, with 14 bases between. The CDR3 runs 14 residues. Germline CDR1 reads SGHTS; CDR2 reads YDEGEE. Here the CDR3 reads CASSLGGANYEQYF. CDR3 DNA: TGTGCCAGCAGCCTGGGGGGCGCTAACTACGAGCAGTACTTC.

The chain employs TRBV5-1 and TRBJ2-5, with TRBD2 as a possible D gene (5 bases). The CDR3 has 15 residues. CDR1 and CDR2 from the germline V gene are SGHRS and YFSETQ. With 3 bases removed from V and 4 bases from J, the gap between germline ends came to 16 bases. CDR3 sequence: CASSWAGEGRETQYF. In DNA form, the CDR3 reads TGCGCCAGCAGCTGGGCCGGAGAGGGAAGAGAGACCCAGTACTTC. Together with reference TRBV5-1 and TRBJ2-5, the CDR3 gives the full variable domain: KAGVTQTPRYLIKTRGQQVTLSCSPISGHRSVSWYQQTPGQGLQFLFEYFSETQRNKGNFPGRFSGRQFSNSRSEMNVSTLELGDSALYLCASSWAGEGRETQYFGPGTRLLVL.

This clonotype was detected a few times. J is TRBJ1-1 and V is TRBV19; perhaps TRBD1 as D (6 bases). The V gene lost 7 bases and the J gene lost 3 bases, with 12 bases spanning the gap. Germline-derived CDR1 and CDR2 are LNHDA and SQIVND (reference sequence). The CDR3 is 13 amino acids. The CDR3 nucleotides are TGTGCCAGTATGGGATCAGGGGACACTGAAGCTTTCTTT. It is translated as CASMGSGDTEAFF.

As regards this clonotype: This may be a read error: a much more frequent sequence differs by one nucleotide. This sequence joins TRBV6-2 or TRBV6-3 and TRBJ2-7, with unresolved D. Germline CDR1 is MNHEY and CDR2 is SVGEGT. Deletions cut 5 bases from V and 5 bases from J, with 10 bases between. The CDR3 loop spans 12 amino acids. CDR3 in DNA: TGTGCCAGCAGTCGAGGACGGGACGAGCAGTACTTC. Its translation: CASSRGRDEQYF.

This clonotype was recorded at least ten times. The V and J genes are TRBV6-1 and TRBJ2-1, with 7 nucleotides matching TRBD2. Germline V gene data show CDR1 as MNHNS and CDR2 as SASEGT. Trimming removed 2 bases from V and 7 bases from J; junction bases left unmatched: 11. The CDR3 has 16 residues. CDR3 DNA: TGTGCCAGCAGTGAATGGGGTGGGCGGGAGTTTAATGAGCAGTTCTTC. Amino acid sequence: CASSEWGGREFNEQFF.

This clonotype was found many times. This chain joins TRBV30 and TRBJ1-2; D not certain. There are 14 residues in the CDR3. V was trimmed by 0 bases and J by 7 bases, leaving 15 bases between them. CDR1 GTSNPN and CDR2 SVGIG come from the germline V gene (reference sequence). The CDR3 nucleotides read TGTGCCTGGAGTGTACTTAGAGGGCATAGTGGCTACACCTTC. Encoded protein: CAWSVLRGHSGYTF.

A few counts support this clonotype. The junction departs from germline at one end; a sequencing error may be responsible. The CDR3 sequence: CASSSLHRRDEQFF. The CDR3 region has the DNA TGTGCTAGCAGCTCCTTACATCGGCGCGATGAGCAGTTCTTC. This chain uses TRBV7-7 with TRBJ2-1; D is undetermined. The CDR3 spans 14 residues. Germline assignment: CDR1 SSHAT and CDR2 FNYEAQ (reference sequence).

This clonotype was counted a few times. CDR3 bases: TGTGCCATCAGTGAGTCCCCACAGGGAAATCAGCCCCAGCATTTT. This sequence encodes CAISESPQGNQPQHF. The chain links TRBV10-3 to TRBJ1-5, with TRBD1 as a possible D gene (6 bases). Trimming took off 0 bases at V and 4 bases at J, with 10 bases between the two ends. The CDR3 contains 15 residues. Germline CDR1 reads ENHRY; CDR2 reads SYGVKD.

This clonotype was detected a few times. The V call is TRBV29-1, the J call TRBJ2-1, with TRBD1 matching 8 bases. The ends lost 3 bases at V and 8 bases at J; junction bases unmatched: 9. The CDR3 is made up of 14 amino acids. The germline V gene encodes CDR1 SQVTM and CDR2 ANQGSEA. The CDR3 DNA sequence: TGCAGCGTTGATGAGACAGGGGTTCTGGATGAGCAGTTCTTC. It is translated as CSVDETGVLDEQFF.

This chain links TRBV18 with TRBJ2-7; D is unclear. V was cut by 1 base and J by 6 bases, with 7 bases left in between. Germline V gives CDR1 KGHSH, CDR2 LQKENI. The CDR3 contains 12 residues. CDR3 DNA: TGTGCCAGCTCACCACGGGTCCCCGAGCAGTACTTC. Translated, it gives CASSPRVPEQYF.

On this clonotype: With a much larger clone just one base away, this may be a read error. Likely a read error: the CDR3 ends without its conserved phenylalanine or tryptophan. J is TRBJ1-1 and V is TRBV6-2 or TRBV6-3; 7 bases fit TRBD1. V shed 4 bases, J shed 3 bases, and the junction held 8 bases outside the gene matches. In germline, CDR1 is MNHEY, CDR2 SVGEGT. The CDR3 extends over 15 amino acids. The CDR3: CASSSRQGRDTEAFL. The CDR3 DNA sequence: TGTGCCAGCAGTTCAAGACAGGGACGGGACACTGAAGCTTTCTTG.

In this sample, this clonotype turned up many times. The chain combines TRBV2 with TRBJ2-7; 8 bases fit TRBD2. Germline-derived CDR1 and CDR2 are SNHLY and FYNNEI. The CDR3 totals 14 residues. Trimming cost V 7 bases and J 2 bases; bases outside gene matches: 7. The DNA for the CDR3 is TGTGCCAGCACTTTAACGGGAGGGCCCTACGAGCAGTACTTC. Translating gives CASTLTGGPYEQYF.

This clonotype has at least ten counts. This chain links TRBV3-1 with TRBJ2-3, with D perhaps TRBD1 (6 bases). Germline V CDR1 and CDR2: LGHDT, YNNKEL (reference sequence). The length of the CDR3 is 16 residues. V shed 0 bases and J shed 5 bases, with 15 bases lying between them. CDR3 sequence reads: CASSQDLGTRGDTQYF. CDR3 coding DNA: TGTGCCAGCAGCCAAGATTTGGGGACCAGGGGAGATACGCAGTATTTT.

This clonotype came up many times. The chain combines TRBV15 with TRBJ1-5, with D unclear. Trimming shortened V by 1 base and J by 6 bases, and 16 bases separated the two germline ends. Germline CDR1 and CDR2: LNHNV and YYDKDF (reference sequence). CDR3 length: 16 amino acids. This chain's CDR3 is CATSRGSQVSGQPQHF. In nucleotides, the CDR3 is TGTGCCACCAGCAGAGGGTCTCAGGTCTCAGGTCAGCCCCAGCATTTT.

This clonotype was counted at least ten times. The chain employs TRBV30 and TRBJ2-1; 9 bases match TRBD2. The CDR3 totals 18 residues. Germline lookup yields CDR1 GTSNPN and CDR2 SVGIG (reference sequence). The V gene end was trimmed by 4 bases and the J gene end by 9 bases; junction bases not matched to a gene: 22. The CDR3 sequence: CAWTPAWVSGRAGGEQFF. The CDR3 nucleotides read TGTGCCTGGACACCGGCCTGGGTTAGCGGGAGAGCCGGGGGTGAGCAGTTCTTC.

The CDR3 loop is CASRAGTESYF. The CDR3 nucleotides are TGTGCCAGCAGGGCCGGGACGGAGTCGTACTTC. The chain links TRBV27 to TRBJ2-7; perhaps D is TRBD1 or TRBD2 (5 bases each). In germline, CDR1 is MNHEY, CDR2 SMNVEV (reference sequence). The V end lost 6 bases, the J end lost 12 bases, and 15 bases lay between the germline ends. This CDR3 has 11 residues.

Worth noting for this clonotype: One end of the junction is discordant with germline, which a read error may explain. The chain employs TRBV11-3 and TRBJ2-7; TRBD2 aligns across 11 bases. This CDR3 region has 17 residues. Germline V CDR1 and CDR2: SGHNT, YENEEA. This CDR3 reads CASSRVLAGERPYERYF. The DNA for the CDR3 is TGTGCCAGCAGCCGCGTACTAGCGGGAGAACGACCCTACGAGCGGTACTTC. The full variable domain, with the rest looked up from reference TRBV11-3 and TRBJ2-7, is EAGVVQSPRYKIIEKKQPVAFWCNPISGHNTLYWYLQNLGQGPELLIRYENEEAVDDSQLPKDRFSAERLKGVDSTLKIQPAELGDSAVYLCASSRVLAGERPYERYFGPGTRLTVT.

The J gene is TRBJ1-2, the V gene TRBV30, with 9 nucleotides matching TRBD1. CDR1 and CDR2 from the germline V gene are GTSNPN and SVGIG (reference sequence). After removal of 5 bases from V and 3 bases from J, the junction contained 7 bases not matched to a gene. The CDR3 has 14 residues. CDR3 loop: CAWGLQGADYGYTF. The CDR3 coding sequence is TGTGCCTGGGGCCTACAGGGGGCGGACTATGGCTACACCTTC.

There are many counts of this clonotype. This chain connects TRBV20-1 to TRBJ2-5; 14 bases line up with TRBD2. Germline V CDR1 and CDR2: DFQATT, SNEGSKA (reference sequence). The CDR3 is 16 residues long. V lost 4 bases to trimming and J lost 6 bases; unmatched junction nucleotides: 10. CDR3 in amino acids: CSAIAGLAGVVKTQYF. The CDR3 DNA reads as TGCAGTGCTATAGCGGGACTAGCGGGAGTCGTAAAGACCCAGTACTTC.

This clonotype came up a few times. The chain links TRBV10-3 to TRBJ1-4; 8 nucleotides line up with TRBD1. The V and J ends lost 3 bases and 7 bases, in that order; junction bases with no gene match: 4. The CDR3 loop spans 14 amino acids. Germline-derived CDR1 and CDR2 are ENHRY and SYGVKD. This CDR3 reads CAISEQGGFEKLFF. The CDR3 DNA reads TGTGCCATCAGTGAACAGGGGGGTTTTGAAAAACTGTTTTTT.

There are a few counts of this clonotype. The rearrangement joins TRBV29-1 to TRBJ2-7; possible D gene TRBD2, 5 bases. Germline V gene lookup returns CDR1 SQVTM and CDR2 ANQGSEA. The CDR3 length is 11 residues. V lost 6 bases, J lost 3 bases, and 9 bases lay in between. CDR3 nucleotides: TGCAGCGTGGCTCGGGACTACGAGCAGTACTTC. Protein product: CSVARDYEQYF.

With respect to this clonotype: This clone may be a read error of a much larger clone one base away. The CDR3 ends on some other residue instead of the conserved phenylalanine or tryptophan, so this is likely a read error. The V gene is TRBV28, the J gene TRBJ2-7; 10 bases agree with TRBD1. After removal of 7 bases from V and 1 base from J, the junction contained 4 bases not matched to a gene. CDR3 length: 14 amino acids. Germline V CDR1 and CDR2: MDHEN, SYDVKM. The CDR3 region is CASTPGQGSYEQYL. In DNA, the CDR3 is TGTGCCAGCACCCCGGGACAGGGGTCCTACGAGCAGTACCTC.

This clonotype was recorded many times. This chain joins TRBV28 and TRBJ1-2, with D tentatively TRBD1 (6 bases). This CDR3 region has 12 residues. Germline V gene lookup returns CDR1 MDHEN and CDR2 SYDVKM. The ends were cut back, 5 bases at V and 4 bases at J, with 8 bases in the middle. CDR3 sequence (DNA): TGTGCCAGCAGTGGGGACACCTATGGCTACACCTTC. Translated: CASSGDTYGYTF.

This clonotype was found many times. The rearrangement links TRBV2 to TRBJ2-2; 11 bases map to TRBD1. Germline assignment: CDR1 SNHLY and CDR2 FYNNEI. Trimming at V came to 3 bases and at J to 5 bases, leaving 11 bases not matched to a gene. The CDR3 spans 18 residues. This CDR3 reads CASSDPRTGGGFTGELFF. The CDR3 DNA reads TGTGCCAGCAGTGACCCAAGGACAGGGGGCGGTTTTACCGGGGAGCTGTTTTTT.

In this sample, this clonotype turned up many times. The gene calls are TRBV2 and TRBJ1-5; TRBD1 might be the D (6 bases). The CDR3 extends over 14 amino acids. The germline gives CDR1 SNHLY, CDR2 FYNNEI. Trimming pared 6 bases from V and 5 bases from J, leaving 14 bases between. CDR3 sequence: CASSVQGGDQPQHF. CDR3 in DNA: TGTGCCAGCAGCGTACAGGGTGGCGATCAGCCCCAGCATTTT. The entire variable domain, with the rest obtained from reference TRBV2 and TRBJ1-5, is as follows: EPEVTQTPSHQVTQMGQEVILRCVPISNHLYFYWYRQILGQKVEFLVSFYNNEISEKSEIFDDQFSVERPDGSNFTLKIRSTKLEDSAMYFCASSVQGGDQPQHFGDGTRLSIL.

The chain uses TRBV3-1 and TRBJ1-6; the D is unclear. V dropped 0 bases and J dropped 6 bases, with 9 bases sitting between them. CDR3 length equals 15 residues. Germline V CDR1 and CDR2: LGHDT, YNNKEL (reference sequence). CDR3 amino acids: CASSQDIGSNSPLHF. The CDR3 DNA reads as TGTGCCAGCAGCCAAGATATCGGCAGTAATTCACCCCTCCACTTT.